One and the same sample provided the 30 T cell receptor beta chains below, sequenced in a study of T-cell reconstitution after alpha-beta-depleted transplantation in children. TCRbeta library construction was performed incorporating unique molecular identifiers. TCRdb used MiXCR to reprocess the PCR reads, holding one entry per CDR3 protein. The data hold approximately 130,000 distinct CDR3 sequences, with 9.7% observed a single time. Material: PBMCs, mostly from graft donor cells, obtained 180 days after TCRalphabeta/CD19-depleted stem cell transplant. The receptors originated from a girl in the first two years of life who had a stem cell transplant for combined immunodeficiency, so the T cells may come from the graft donor.

This clonotype was observed a handful of times. This chain joins TRBV30 and TRBJ1-4; tentatively, D is TRBD1 (6 bases). The germline gives CDR1 GTSNPN, CDR2 SVGIG (reference sequence). V was cut by 3 bases and J by 7 bases, with 18 bases left in between. The CDR3 totals 15 residues. The CDR3 reads CAWREGTPSAEKLFF. For the CDR3, the DNA is TGTGCCTGGAGAGAAGGGACACCCTCGGCTGAAAAACTGTTTTTT.

In its sample, this clonotype ranks as medium-sized. The V and J genes are TRBV18 and TRBJ2-3, with D uncertain. Trimming shortened V by 1 base and J by 2 bases, and 7 bases separated the two germline ends. This CDR3 has 14 residues. Germline V lookup: CDR1 KGHSH, CDR2 LQKENI. CDR3 amino acids: CASSPQGNTDTQYF. In DNA form, the CDR3 reads TGTGCCAGCTCACCACAGGGCAACACAGATACGCAGTATTTT.

This clonotype occurred a few times. The chain links TRBV7-2 to TRBJ1-2; 8 bases match TRBD1. Germline CDR1 is SGHTA and CDR2 is FQGNSA. The V segment lost 1 base and the J segment 6 bases; nucleotides outside the gene matches: 10. The CDR3 runs to 16 residues. The CDR3 is CASSLVGGRGRDGYTF. CDR3 DNA sequence: TGTGCCAGCAGCTTAGTGGGGGGCAGGGGGCGCGATGGCTACACCTTC.

This clonotype was counted many times. This rearrangement joins TRBV5-5 to TRBJ2-7, with unresolved D. The CDR3 has 13 amino acids. Germline V CDR1 and CDR2: SGHKS, YYEKEE (reference sequence). Trimming removed 5 bases at V and 1 base at J, with 10 bases between. CDR3 DNA sequence: TGTGCCAGCAGGGACGGAAGTTCCTACGAGCAGTACTTC. This gives the protein CASRDGSSYEQYF.

This clonotype was detected only a few times. This chain connects TRBV3-1 to TRBJ2-1; 11 nucleotides align to TRBD2. Trimming cost V 6 bases and J 9 bases; bases outside gene matches: 7. This CDR3 is built from 14 residues. Germline CDR1 reads LGHDT; CDR2 reads YNNKEL (reference sequence). This CDR3 is CASRVSGRGGEQFF. CDR3 bases: TGTGCCAGCAGGGTTAGCGGGAGGGGGGGTGAGCAGTTCTTC.

Note on this clonotype: One junction end disagrees with the germline gene, perhaps due to a read error. The chain has TRBV10-3 and TRBJ2-7; D gene ambiguous. The CDR3 has 12 residues. Germline V gene sequence: CDR1 ENHRY, CDR2 SYGVKD. CDR3 in DNA: TGTGCCATCAGTGTAGGGATCTACGAGCGGTACTTC. Translated: CAISVGIYERYF.

This clonotype was counted a few times. The gene calls are TRBV5-1 and TRBJ1-1, with 8 nucleotides matching TRBD1. The CDR3 has 15 residues. Germline CDR1 SGHRS, CDR2 YFSETQ. Germline trimming cut 3 bases from V and 5 bases from J; bases unmatched to any gene: 9. CDR3 coding DNA: TGCGCCAGCAGCTCGGATGGCAGGGGGCGGACTGAAGCTTTCTTT. Protein sequence: CASSSDGRGRTEAFF.

This chain links TRBV12-3 or TRBV12-4 with TRBJ1-4; D not certain. V dropped 3 bases and J dropped 8 bases, with 13 bases sitting between them. The CDR3 is 14 residues long. CDR3 in DNA: TGTGCCAGCAGTTTGAGGAACGGATGGGAAAAACTGTTTTTT. Encoded protein: CASSLRNGWEKLFF.

The chain joins TRBV10-3 to TRBJ2-1, with TRBD2 matching 7 bases. In germline, CDR1 is ENHRY, CDR2 SYGVKD. The CDR3 length is 15 residues. J lost 7 bases, V lost 0 bases, and 6 bases had no gene match. The CDR3 protein is CAISESAGAGNEQFF. The CDR3 region has the DNA TGTGCCATCAGTGAGTCTGCGGGAGCGGGGAATGAGCAGTTCTTC.

The DNA for the CDR3 is TGCAGTGCCTCAGCACTTCACGAGAGCCATTCACCCCTCCACTTT. Its translation: CSASALHESHSPLHF. This rearrangement joins TRBV20-1 to TRBJ1-6; D ambiguous. The CDR3 length is 15 residues. CDR1 and CDR2 (germline): DFQATT, SNEGSKA (reference sequence). V lost 6 bases and J 8 bases, leaving 20 bases between the germline ends.

J is TRBJ2-2 and V is TRBV7-8, with 9 bases that match TRBD2. The CDR3 length is 15 residues. The ends lost 5 bases at V and 3 bases at J; junction bases unmatched: 4. CDR1 SGHVS and CDR2 FQNEAQ come from the germline V gene. The DNA of the CDR3 is TGTGCCAGCAGCGTGGGACTAGCTTACACCGGGGAGCTGTTTTTT. This sequence encodes CASSVGLAYTGELFF.

This clonotype was counted once. This chain uses TRBV12-3 or TRBV12-4 with TRBJ2-5; a weak D match, TRBD2 (5 bases). CDR3 length: 14 amino acids. The V gene lost 4 bases and the J gene lost 0 bases, with 9 bases spanning the gap. CDR3 protein: CASSSFGNQETQYF. As DNA, the CDR3 is TGTGCCAGCAGTTCCTTCGGGAACCAAGAGACCCAGTACTTC.

The genes are TRBV20-1 and TRBJ2-7; 9 nucleotides line up with TRBD1. The length of the CDR3 is 14 residues. Per germline, CDR1 DFQATT and CDR2 SNEGSKA (reference sequence). V shed 1 base, J shed 3 bases, and the junction held 4 bases outside the gene matches. CDR3 sequence: CSARAGTGYYEQYF. Here the CDR3 DNA reads TGCAGTGCTAGAGCTGGGACAGGGTACTACGAGCAGTACTTC.

V gene TRBV12-3 or TRBV12-4 combines with J gene TRBJ2-7, with D possibly being TRBD2 (6 bases). The CDR3 is 13 residues long. V gave up 5 bases and J gave up 2 bases, with 10 bases separating them. In DNA form, the CDR3 reads TGTGCCAGCAGTGCGGGACCAACCTACGAGCAGTACTTC. Protein: CASSAGPTYEQYF.

This clonotype was seen at least ten times. The rearrangement links TRBV5-1 to TRBJ2-7; TRBD1 is a possible D gene (5 bases). V dropped 1 base and J dropped 2 bases, with 10 bases sitting between them. Germline values: CDR1 SGHRS, CDR2 YFSETQ. This CDR3 is built from 14 residues. The CDR3 spells CASSLSRQTYEQYF. DNA of the CDR3: TGCGCCAGCAGCTTGTCTCGACAGACCTACGAGCAGTACTTC.

This clonotype was observed a few times. V gene TRBV20-1 combines with J gene TRBJ2-3; perhaps TRBD2 as D (6 bases). The CDR3 spans 13 residues. The germline gives CDR1 DFQATT, CDR2 SNEGSKA (reference sequence). The ends were cut back, 6 bases at V and 6 bases at J, with 16 bases in the middle. This chain's CDR3 is CSALSDGGDTQYF. The CDR3 region has the DNA TGCAGTGCCCTTAGCGATGGGGGGGATACGCAGTATTTT.

This clonotype was detected many times. The V gene is TRBV24-1, the J gene TRBJ2-1, with D tentatively TRBD1 (5 bases). This CDR3 comprises 17 residues. Germline CDR1 and CDR2: KGHDR and SFDVKD. V shed 7 bases and J shed 0 bases, with 18 bases lying between them. The CDR3 DNA sequence: TGTGCCACCAGCGACCCCAGGGCCCTGAGCTCCTACAATGAGCAGTTCTTC. Its protein product is CATSDPRALSSYNEQFF.

This clonotype was observed a handful of times. The V and J genes are TRBV15 and TRBJ2-7; D call uncertain. Germline V lookup: CDR1 LNHNV, CDR2 YYDKDF (reference sequence). Trimming took off 1 base at V and 6 bases at J, with 16 bases between the two ends. CDR3 length: 15 amino acids. In nucleotides, the CDR3 is TGTGCCACCAGCAGAGGGGGTCAGGTAGAAAGCGAGCAGTACTTC. Residues: CATSRGGQVESEQYF.

This clonotype was seen ten or more times. The rearrangement uses TRBV7-2 and TRBJ2-4; TRBD2 aligns across 13 bases. The CDR3 covers 19 residues. Unmatched junction bases numbered 10, after V lost 5 bases and J lost 0 bases. Germline CDR1 is SGHTA and CDR2 is FQGNSA. The CDR3 DNA follows: TGTGCCAGCAGCATTACCGGGACTAGCGGGAATTTAGCCAAAAACATTCAGTACTTC. This gives the protein CASSITGTSGNLAKNIQYF. The full variable domain, completed using reference TRBV7-2 and TRBJ2-4, is GAGVSQSPSNKVTEKGKDVELRCDPISGHTALYWYRQSLGQGLEFLIYFQGNSAPDKSGLPSDRFSAERTGGSVSTLTIQRTQQEDSAVYLCASSITGTSGNLAKNIQYFGAGTRLSVL.

This clonotype turned up a few times. The V gene is TRBV6-1, the J gene TRBJ1-5, with 12 positions matching TRBD1. V was clipped by 4 bases and J by 11 bases; unmatched bases: 9. Germline V CDR1 and CDR2: MNHNS, SASEGT. The CDR3 extends over 15 amino acids. CDR3 amino acids: CASSAGTGGRGAQHF. For the CDR3, the DNA is TGTGCCAGCAGTGCCGGGACAGGGGGCCGAGGGGCCCAGCATTTT.

This clonotype came up many times. The V and J genes are TRBV12-3 or TRBV12-4 and TRBJ2-7; 7 nucleotides line up with TRBD1. Trimming cost V 6 bases and J 0 bases; bases outside gene matches: 5. The CDR3 covers 14 residues. The DNA for the CDR3 is TGTGCCAGCAGGCGCGCAGGGGGCTCCTACGAGCAGTACTTC. This codes for CASRRAGGSYEQYF.

This clonotype was observed at least ten times. The V and J genes are TRBV29-1 and TRBJ2-1; TRBD1 matches at 9 bases. V dropped 8 bases and J dropped 12; count of bases not matched to a gene: 17. This CDR3 is built from 14 residues. CDR1 and CDR2 (germline): SQVTM, ANQGSEA. CDR3 in DNA: TGCAGCTCCGGTTTGTGGCCGACAGGGGGAGGGCAGTTCTTC. It encodes CSSGLWPTGGGQFF.

This clonotype turned up a few times. This chain uses TRBV4-3 with TRBJ1-3; D gene ambiguous. CDR1 and CDR2 from the germline V gene are LGHNA and YSLEER. The CDR3 extends over 16 amino acids. Trimming left V 0 bases short and J 0 bases short, with 9 bases between. CDR3 sequence: CASSQDSAFSGNTIYF. CDR3 nucleotides: TGCGCCAGCAGCCAAGATTCAGCTTTCTCTGGAAACACCATATATTTT.

V gene TRBV7-2 combines with J gene TRBJ1-5, with unresolved D. Germline CDR1 SGHTA, CDR2 FQGNSA. V lost 5 bases and J 4 bases, leaving 9 bases between the germline ends. The CDR3 runs to 13 residues. The CDR3 region is CASSVRRNQPQHF. CDR3 coding DNA: TGTGCCAGCAGCGTGAGGAGGAATCAGCCCCAGCATTTT. The full variable domain, rest sourced from reference TRBV7-2 and TRBJ1-5, is GAGVSQSPSNKVTEKGKDVELRCDPISGHTALYWYRQSLGQGLEFLIYFQGNSAPDKSGLPSDRFSAERTGGSVSTLTIQRTQQEDSAVYLCASSVRRNQPQHFGDGTRLSIL.

V usage is TRBV20-1 and J usage is TRBJ2-7, with a possible D match to TRBD1 (6 bases). CDR1 is DFQATT, CDR2 SNEGSKA, per germline (reference sequence). This CDR3 is built from 13 residues. V lost 3 bases and J lost 6, with 15 bases in between. The CDR3 region has the DNA TGCAGTGCTAGTTTTCCAGGGGCGGGCGAGCAGTACTTC. This codes for CSASFPGAGEQYF.

There are a few counts of this clonotype. The rearrangement joins TRBV20-1 to TRBJ2-7; 7 nucleotides line up with TRBD1. Per germline, CDR1 DFQATT and CDR2 SNEGSKA (reference sequence). The CDR3 runs to 13 residues. J gave up 2 bases and V 6 bases, and 7 bases lay outside the gene matches. DNA of the CDR3: TGCAGTGCGTGGACAGGCCAGGCCTACGAGCAGTACTTC. Amino acid sequence: CSAWTGQAYEQYF.

This clonotype has more than one count but fewer than ten. The chain couples TRBV6-2 or TRBV6-3 to TRBJ2-2; D is possibly TRBD2 (5 bases). V lost 1 base to trimming and J lost 0 bases, with 9 bases between them. CDR1 is MNHEY, CDR2 SVGEGT, per germline. The CDR3 has 16 amino acids. This CDR3 reads CASSYWVRANTGELFF. CDR3 in DNA: TGTGCCAGCAGTTACTGGGTGAGGGCGAACACCGGGGAGCTGTTTTTT.

This clonotype was seen a handful of times. J is TRBJ2-3 and V is TRBV12-3 or TRBV12-4, with 10 bases matching TRBD1. Unmatched junction bases numbered 5, after V lost 3 bases and J lost 2 bases. The CDR3 consists of 16 residues. The CDR3 region has the DNA TGTGCCAGCAGTTTCACGGGACAGGGGACCACAGATACGCAGTATTTT. It is translated as CASSFTGQGTTDTQYF.

This clonotype was seen repeatedly, ten times or more. This chain joins TRBV7-9 and TRBJ2-7; tentative D call: TRBD2 (6 bases). This CDR3 has 13 residues. The germline V gene has CDR1 SEHNR and CDR2 FQNEAQ (reference sequence). The germline V and J ends were trimmed by 3 bases and 6 bases, with 12 bases remaining between them. In DNA, the CDR3 is TGTGCCAGCAGCTTGGAGGGCGATGCCGAGCAGTACTTC. It specifies CASSLEGDAEQYF.

This clonotype was detected a few times. The V and J genes are TRBV5-1 and TRBJ2-1, with 9 nucleotides matching TRBD2. Unmatched junction bases numbered 18, after V lost 5 bases and J lost 15 bases. From germline, CDR1 is SGHRS and CDR2 YFSETQ. The CDR3 runs to 15 residues. In nucleotides, the CDR3 is TGCGCCAGCAGGGGGGGACTAGCTAAAGTATACTCTCCGTTCTTC. Translation gives CASRGGLAKVYSPFF.